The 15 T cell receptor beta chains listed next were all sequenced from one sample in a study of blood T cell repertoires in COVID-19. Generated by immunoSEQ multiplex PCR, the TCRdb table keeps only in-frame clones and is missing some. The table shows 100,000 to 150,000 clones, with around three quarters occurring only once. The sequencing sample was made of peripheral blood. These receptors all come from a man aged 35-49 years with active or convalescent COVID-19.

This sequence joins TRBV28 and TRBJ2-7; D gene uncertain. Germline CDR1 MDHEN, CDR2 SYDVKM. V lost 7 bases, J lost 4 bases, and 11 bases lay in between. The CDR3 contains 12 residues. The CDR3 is CASKVSRYEQYF. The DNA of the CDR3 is TGTGCCAGCAAAGTTTCTCGGTACGAGCAGTACTTC.

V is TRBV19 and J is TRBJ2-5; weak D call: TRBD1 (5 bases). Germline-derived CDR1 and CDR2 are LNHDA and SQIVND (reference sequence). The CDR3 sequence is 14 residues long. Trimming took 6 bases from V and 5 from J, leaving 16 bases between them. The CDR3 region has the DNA TGTGCCAGTAGCCGACAGTTTGGTGGGGAGACCCAGTACTTC. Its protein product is CASSRQFGGETQYF.

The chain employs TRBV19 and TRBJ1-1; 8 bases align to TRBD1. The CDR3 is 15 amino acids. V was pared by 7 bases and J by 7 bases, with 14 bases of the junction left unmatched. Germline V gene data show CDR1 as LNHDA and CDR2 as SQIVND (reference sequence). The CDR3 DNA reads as TGTGCCAGTACGGACAGGGAGATTTGGTGGTATGAAGCTTTCTTT. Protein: CASTDREIWWYEAFF.

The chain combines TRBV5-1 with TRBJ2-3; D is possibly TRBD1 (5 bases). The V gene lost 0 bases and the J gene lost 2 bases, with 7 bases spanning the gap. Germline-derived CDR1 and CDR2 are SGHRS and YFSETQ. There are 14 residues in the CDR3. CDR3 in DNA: TGCGCCAGCAGCTTGGGGGGCCACACAGATACGCAGTATTTT. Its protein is CASSLGGHTDTQYF.

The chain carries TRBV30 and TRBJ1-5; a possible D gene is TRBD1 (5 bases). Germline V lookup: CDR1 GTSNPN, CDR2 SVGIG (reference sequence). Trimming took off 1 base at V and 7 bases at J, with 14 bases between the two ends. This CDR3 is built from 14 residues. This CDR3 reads CAWSGVGQGQPQHF. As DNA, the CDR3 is TGTGCCTGGAGTGGGGTGGGGCAGGGACAGCCCCAGCATTTT. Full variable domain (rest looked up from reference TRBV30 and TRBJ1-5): SQTIHQWPATLVQPVGSPLSLECTVEGTSNPNLYWYRQAAGRGLQLLFYSVGIGQISSEVPQNLSASRPQDRQFILSSKKLLLSDSGFYLCAWSGVGQGQPQHFGDGTRLSIL.

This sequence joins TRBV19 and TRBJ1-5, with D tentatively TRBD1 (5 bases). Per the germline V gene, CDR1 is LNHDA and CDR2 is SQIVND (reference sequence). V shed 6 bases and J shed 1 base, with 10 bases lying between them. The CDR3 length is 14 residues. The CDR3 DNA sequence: TGTGCCAGTAGGAGGGGAGGGAGCAATCAGCCCCAGCATTTT. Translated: CASRRGGSNQPQHF. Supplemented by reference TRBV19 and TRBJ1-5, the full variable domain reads DGGITQSPKYLFRKEGQNVTLSCEQNLNHDAMYWYRQDPGQGLRLIYYSQIVNDFQKGDIAEGYSVSREKKESFPLTVTSAQKNPTAFYLCASRRGGSNQPQHFGDGTRLSIL.

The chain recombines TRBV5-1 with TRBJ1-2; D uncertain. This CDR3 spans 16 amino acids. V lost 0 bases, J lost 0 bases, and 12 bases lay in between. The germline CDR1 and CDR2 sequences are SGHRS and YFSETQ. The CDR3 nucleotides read TGCGCCAGCAGCTTGGCCGCGCCGGGAGCTAACTATGGCTACACCTTC. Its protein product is CASSLAAPGANYGYTF.

The CDR3 spells CAISGGQGGNEQFF. The CDR3 coding sequence is TGTGCCATCAGTGGGGGACAGGGTGGGAATGAGCAGTTCTTC. The gene calls are TRBV10-3 and TRBJ2-1, with 9 bases matching TRBD1. CDR1 and CDR2 from the germline V gene are ENHRY and SYGVKD. The CDR3 runs to 14 residues. Trimming took 4 bases from V and 7 from J; bases not matched to a gene: 5.

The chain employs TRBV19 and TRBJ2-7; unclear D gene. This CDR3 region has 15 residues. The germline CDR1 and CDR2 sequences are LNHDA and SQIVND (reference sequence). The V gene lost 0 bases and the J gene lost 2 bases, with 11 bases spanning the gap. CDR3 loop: CASSIERRSAYEQYF. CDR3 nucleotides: TGTGCCAGTAGTATAGAACGGCGGAGCGCCTACGAGCAGTACTTC.

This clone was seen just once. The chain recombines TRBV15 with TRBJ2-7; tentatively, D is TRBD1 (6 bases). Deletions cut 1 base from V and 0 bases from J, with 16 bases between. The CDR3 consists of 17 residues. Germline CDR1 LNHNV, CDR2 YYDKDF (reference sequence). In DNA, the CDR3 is TGTGCCACCAGCAGAGGCAGGGGACGCGAAAGCTCCTACGAGCAGTACTTC. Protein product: CATSRGRGRESSYEQYF.

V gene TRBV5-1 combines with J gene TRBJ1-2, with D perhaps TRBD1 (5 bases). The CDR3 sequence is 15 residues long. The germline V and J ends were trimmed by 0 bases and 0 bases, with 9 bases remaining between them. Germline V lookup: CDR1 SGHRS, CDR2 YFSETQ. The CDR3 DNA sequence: TGCGCCAGCAGCTTGGGGACACAAGCTAACTATGGCTACACCTTC. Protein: CASSLGTQANYGYTF.

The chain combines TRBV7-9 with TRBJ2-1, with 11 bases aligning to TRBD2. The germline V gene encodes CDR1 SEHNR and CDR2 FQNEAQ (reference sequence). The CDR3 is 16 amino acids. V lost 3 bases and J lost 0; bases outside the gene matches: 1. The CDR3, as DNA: TGTGCCAGCAGCTTGACTAGCGGGATCTCCTACAATGAGCAGTTCTTC. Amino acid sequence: CASSLTSGISYNEQFF.

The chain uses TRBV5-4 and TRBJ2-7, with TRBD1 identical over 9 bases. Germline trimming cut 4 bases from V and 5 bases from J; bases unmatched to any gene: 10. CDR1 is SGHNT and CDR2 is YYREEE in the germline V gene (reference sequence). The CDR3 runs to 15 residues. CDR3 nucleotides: TGTGCCAGCAGCCCAGGGGGACAGGGTAGCAACGAGCAGTACTTC. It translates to CASSPGGQGSNEQYF.

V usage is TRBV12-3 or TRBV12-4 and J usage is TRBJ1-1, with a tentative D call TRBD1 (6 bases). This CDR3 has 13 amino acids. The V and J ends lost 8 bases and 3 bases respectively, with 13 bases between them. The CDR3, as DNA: TGTGCCAGCGGCCTTAAGGGGGACACTGAAGCTTTCTTT. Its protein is CASGLKGDTEAFF.

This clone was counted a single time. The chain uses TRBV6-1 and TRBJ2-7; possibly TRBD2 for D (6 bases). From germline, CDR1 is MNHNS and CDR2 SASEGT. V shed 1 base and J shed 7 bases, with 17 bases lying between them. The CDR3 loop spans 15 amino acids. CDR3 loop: CASSEGKYAGREQYF. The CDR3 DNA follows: TGTGCCAGCAGTGAAGGGAAATACGCGGGAAGGGAGCAGTACTTC.